Described below is a single TCR beta chain sequence and its context. The data were taken from a study of T cell changes during pregnancy in multiple sclerosis. Clones were read by immunoSEQ multiplex PCR, and TCRdb kept only the in-frame ones, dropping some. The table lists 36,000 or so clones, more than 75% of them singletons. In germline, CDR1 is SNHLY, CDR2 FYNNEI. The CDR3 covers 16 residues. V dropped 2 bases and J dropped 0 bases, with 11 bases sitting between them. This receptor was obtained from a female donor with multiple sclerosis, enrolled in a pregnancy study. This chain uses TRBV2 with TRBJ2-1; tentatively, D is TRBD1 (7 bases). Sequencing was performed on CD4+ T cells from peripheral blood mononuclear cells, taken in the first trimester of pregnancy. CDR3 residues: CASSEPRGASYNEQFF. The CDR3 DNA reads TGTGCCAGCAGTGAACCCAGGGGGGCCTCCTACAATGAGCAGTTCTTC. The complete variable domain, with remaining parts taken from reference TRBV2 and TRBJ2-1, reads EPEVTQTPSHQVTQMGQEVILRCVPISNHLYFYWYRQILGQKVEFLVSFYNNEISEKSEIFDDQFSVERPDGSNFTLKIRSTKLEDSAMYFCASSEPRGASYNEQFFGPGTRLTVL.